These T cell receptor beta chains were read from a single sample in a study of T cells in Graves' hyperthyroidism and ophthalmopathy. Each CDR3 protein is one row after TCRdb ran MiXCR on the multiplex PCR reads. The sample lists 210,000 or so distinct CDR3 sequences, 15% to 20% occurring once. Source material: blood. Receptor source: a man between 50 and 59 years old with Graves' hyperthyroidism. The CDR3 runs from the conserved cysteine through the conserved F or W. Each record gives: D gene, V gene, clone size, J gene, CDR3 DNA, CDR3 protein. The D gene is left open where the match is weak. The size entry is marked missing in some rows and otherwise reads once, few, many or a size class.

.	TRBV13	.	TRBJ1-3	TGTGCCAGCAGCCAACAGCTTCCCTTTGGAAACACCATATATTTT	CASSQQLPFGNTIYF
.	TRBV3-1	many	TRBJ1-1	TGTGCCAGCAGCCAACGTGACAGGATCTACACTGAAGCTTTCTTT	CASSQRDRIYTEAFF
.	TRBV5-1	many	TRBJ2-5	TGCGCCAGCAGCTTGGGCCTTTGGGGTGAGACCCAGTACTTC	CASSLGLWGETQYF
.	TRBV27	.	TRBJ2-3	TGTGCCAGCAGTTTCCAAAGTTGGTCAGATACGCAGTATTTT	CASSFQSWSDTQYF
TRBD2	TRBV19	.	TRBJ2-1	TGTGCCAGTCGGGTCCTAGCGGGGGCCCGCTCTGAGCAGTTCTTC	CASRVLAGARSEQFF
TRBD2	TRBV5-1	.	TRBJ2-1	TGCGCCAGCAGCACCGGACTAGCGGGAGGCCACCAGTTCTTC	CASSTGLAGGHQFF
.	TRBV7-3	many	TRBJ2-3	TGTGCCAGCAGCTGGGTAACGGGAGATACGCAGTATTTT	CASSWVTGDTQYF
TRBD1	TRBV7-2	many	TRBJ1-1	TGTGCCAGCAGCTCCCGCCAGGGGGCGCTGAACACTGAAGCTTTCTTT	CASSSRQGALNTEAFF
.	TRBV7-9	few	TRBJ2-3	TGTGCCAGCAGCTTATCGGGGGCAGACCCCACAGATACGCAGTATTTT	CASSLSGADPTDTQYF
.	TRBV3-1	many	TRBJ2-7	TGTGCCAGCAGCTTCGGACTTTCCTACGAGCAGTACTTC	CASSFGLSYEQYF
.	TRBV3-1	many	TRBJ2-1	TGTGCCAGCAGGACATCTAGCGCCCAACAGCAGTTCTTC	CASRTSSAQQQFF
TRBD2	TRBV12-3/TRBV12-4	.	TRBJ2-1	TGTGCCAGCAGCCCTCTGACTAGCGGGCGGGACAATGAGCAGTTCTTC	CASSPLTSGRDNEQFF
TRBD1	TRBV18	.	TRBJ2-5	TGTGCCAGCTCACTCCGGGACAGGGCGGAGACCCAGTACTTC	CASSLRDRAETQYF
TRBD2	TRBV18	many	TRBJ2-1	TGTGCCAGCTCACCGGGACTAGCGGGACCCAGCTCCTACAATGAGCAGTTCTTC	CASSPGLAGPSSYNEQFF
.	TRBV7-2	many	TRBJ2-5	TGTGCCAGCAGCTTAACCCGGGGAAGGGAGACCCAGTACTTC	CASSLTRGRETQYF
TRBD2	TRBV9	.	TRBJ2-3	TGTGCCAGCAGCGCCGGACTAGCGGGAGGGACGGGCACAGATACGCAGTATTTT	CASSAGLAGGTGTDTQYF
.	TRBV4-2	.	TRBJ2-1	TGTGCCAGCAGCCAAGAGAACGCGCCCAAGCAGTTCTTC	CASSQENAPKQFF
TRBD2	TRBV5-1	many	TRBJ2-7	TGCGCCAGCAGCTTCGGCAGGGGCTTGCTAGCGGGAAACTACGAGCAGTACTTC	CASSFGRGLLAGNYEQYF
.	TRBV20-1	.	TRBJ2-2	TGCAGTGCTAGATGGACAATGAACACCGGGGAGCTGTTTTTT	CSARWTMNTGELFF
.	TRBV27	.	TRBJ1-3	TGTGCCAGCTGGGGAGGTGACACCATATATTTT	CASWGGDTIYF
.	TRBV20-1	many	TRBJ2-7	TGCAGTGCTACCCAGATCTACGAGCAGTACTTC	CSATQIYEQYF
.	TRBV12-3/TRBV12-4	many	TRBJ1-5	TGTGCCAGCAGTTTTCGACAGAATCAGCCCCAGCATTTT	CASSFRQNQPQHF
.	TRBV18	many	TRBJ2-3	TGTGCCAGCTCACCACCGGGGAATACATACACAGATACGCAGTATTTT	CASSPPGNTYTDTQYF
.	TRBV30	many	TRBJ2-3	TGTGCCTGGAGTCTGGGCGGTGGGGCAGATACGCAGTATTTT	CAWSLGGGADTQYF
TRBD2	TRBV29-1	.	TRBJ2-1	TGCAGCGTCGTACCGGGACTAGCGGAAGATGAGCAGTTCTTC	CSVVPGLAEDEQFF
.	TRBV20-1	.	TRBJ2-1	TGCAGTGCTAGAAAGACTAGAGTAGTGAATGAGCAGTTCTTC	CSARKTRVVNEQFF
.	TRBV20-1	many	TRBJ1-1	TGCAGTGCTAGAGTGGGACGGTCGAACACTGAAGCTTTCTTT	CSARVGRSNTEAFF
.	TRBV5-1	few	TRBJ1-5	TGCGCCAGCAGCTTGGTGGGGGGCCAGGAGCCCCAGCATTTT	CASSLVGGQEPQHF
.	TRBV11-2	.	TRBJ2-1	TGTGCCAGCAGCTTATTATATGAGCAGTTCTTC	CASSLLYEQFF
TRBD2	TRBV6-5	few	TRBJ2-1	TGTGCCAGCAGTTATATGACTAGCGATGAGCAGTTCTTC	CASSYMTSDEQFF
.	TRBV3-1	many	TRBJ2-1	TGTGCCAGCAGTTCATATCAGGGGGAGCAGTTCTTC	CASSSYQGEQFF
TRBD1	TRBV7-9	few	TRBJ1-5	TGTGCCAGCAGCCCAGGACAGGCGGGATATCAGCCCCAGCATTTT	CASSPGQAGYQPQHF
.	TRBV5-1	many	TRBJ2-4	TGCGCCAGCAGCTTGACACGTAGCGGCTTAGCCAAAAACATTCAGTACTTC	CASSLTRSGLAKNIQYF
TRBD1	TRBV27	many	TRBJ2-7	TGTGCCAGCAGTAGGGGACAGGACTACGAGCAGTACTTC	CASSRGQDYEQYF
.	TRBV4-1	.	TRBJ1-3	TGCGCCAGCACCCCAGTGGGGAGAGGGACTGGAAACACCATATATTTT	CASTPVGRGTGNTIYF
TRBD2	TRBV5-1	few	TRBJ2-1	TGCGCCAGCAGCTTTAGCGGGAGCGTGAATGAGCAGTTCTTC	CASSFSGSVNEQFF
.	TRBV12-3/TRBV12-4	many	TRBJ2-7	TGTGCCAGCAGTTTACGGGCCGGGACAAACGAGCAGTACTTC	CASSLRAGTNEQYF
TRBD2	TRBV11-3	many	TRBJ2-7	TGTGCCAGCAGTTTGCTAGCGGGAGGCTACGAGCAGTACTTC	CASSLLAGGYEQYF
.	TRBV7-2	.	TRBJ1-1	TGTGCCAGCAGTTCCCAGGGTTATGGTACTGAAGCTTTCTTT	CASSSQGYGTEAFF
TRBD2	TRBV5-1	many	TRBJ2-1	TGCGCCAGCAGCGCTAGCGGGAGGTTTGAGCAGTTCTTC	CASSASGRFEQFF
TRBD1	TRBV15	.	TRBJ2-2	TGTGCCACCAGCAGAGCCCTGACAGGGACCGGGGAGCTGTTTTTT	CATSRALTGTGELFF
TRBD2	TRBV27	many	TRBJ2-1	TGTGCCAGCAGTTTATCCGTAGCGGGAGAAAACGAGCAGTTCTTC	CASSLSVAGENEQFF
.	TRBV18	many	TRBJ1-1	TGTGCCAGCTCACCAGAAGCAGGCGTGAACACTGAAGCTTTCTTT	CASSPEAGVNTEAFF
.	TRBV3-1	many	TRBJ1-5	TGTGCCAGCAGCCAAGTTTCGGGCAATCAGCCCCAGCATTTT	CASSQVSGNQPQHF
.	TRBV7-8	many	TRBJ2-3	TGTGCCAGCAGCTTACTGGGGGGTCCAGATACGCAGTATTTT	CASSLLGGPDTQYF
TRBD1	TRBV7-2	.	TRBJ2-6	TGTGCCAGCAGCTTACGGGACAGGGGGCGTGCTGGGGCCAACGTCCTGACTTTC	CASSLRDRGRAGANVLTF
TRBD2	TRBV11-2	many	TRBJ2-7	TGTGCCAGCAGCCCTAGCGGGAACGGAGACTACGAGCAGTACTTC	CASSPSGNGDYEQYF
.	TRBV5-8	few	TRBJ1-6	TGTGCCAGCAGCCGCGGGGCTCTGGGATCACCCCTCCACTTT	CASSRGALGSPLHF
TRBD1	TRBV11-2	many	TRBJ2-3	TGTGCCAGCAGCTTAACAGGGGCGGGCACAGATACGCAGTATTTT	CASSLTGAGTDTQYF
TRBD2	TRBV6-1	many	TRBJ2-1	TGTGCCAGCATGGCACTAGCGGGAAACAATGAGCAGTTCTTC	CASMALAGNNEQFF